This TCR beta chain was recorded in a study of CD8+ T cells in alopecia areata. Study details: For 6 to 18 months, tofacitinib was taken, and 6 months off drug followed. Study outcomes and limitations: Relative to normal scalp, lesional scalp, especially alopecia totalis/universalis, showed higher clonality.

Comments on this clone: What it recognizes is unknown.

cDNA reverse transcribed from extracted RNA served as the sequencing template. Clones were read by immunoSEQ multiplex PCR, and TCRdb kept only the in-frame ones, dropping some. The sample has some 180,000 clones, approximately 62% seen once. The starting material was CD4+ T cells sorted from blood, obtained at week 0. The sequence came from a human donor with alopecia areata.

The CDR3 nucleotides read TGTGCCAGCAGCCCTCACGGGCAGCTCCTATACGAGCAGTACTTC. Translated: CASSPHGQLLYEQYF. The chain is built from TRBV7-2 and TRBJ2-7; D is unclear. V lost 5 bases and J lost 4, with 18 bases in between. The germline V gene encodes CDR1 SGHTA and CDR2 FQGNSA. This CDR3 has 15 residues.